One sample yielded the 16 T cell receptor beta chains listed below, sequenced in a study of OX40 agonist ivuxolimab in advanced cancers. Generated by immunoSEQ multiplex PCR, the TCRdb table keeps only in-frame clones and is missing some. The sample yields 25,000 to 30,000 clones, 75% to 85% seen once. The material sequenced was CD4+ or CD8+ T cells sorted from blood, taken in a trial of the OX40 agonist ivuxolimab. These receptors were taken from an adult with an advanced solid tumor such as melanoma, head and neck, liver or kidney cancer.

The chain is built from TRBV9 and TRBJ2-3, with D tentatively TRBD1 (5 bases). V lost 0 bases, J lost 6 bases, and 17 bases lay in between. Per the germline V gene, CDR1 is SGDLS and CDR2 is YYNGEE. This CDR3 spans 16 amino acids. The CDR3 spells CASSVATPSPGDTQYF. CDR3 nucleotide sequence: TGTGCCAGCAGCGTAGCTACGCCATCCCCAGGGGATACGCAGTATTTT.

This CDR3 reads CASSLTGLGETQYF. CDR3 coding DNA: TGTGCCAGCAGCCTGACAGGATTGGGGGAGACCCAGTACTTC. The chain couples TRBV5-6 to TRBJ2-5, with D possibly matching TRBD1 (6 bases). V shed 4 bases and J shed 5 bases, with 15 bases lying between them. The CDR3 is 14 residues long. Germline V gene data show CDR1 as SGHDT and CDR2 as YYEEEE.

The rearrangement joins TRBV7-9 to TRBJ1-1; no reliable D call. Germline CDR1 SEHNR, CDR2 FQNEAQ (reference sequence). The CDR3 extends over 12 amino acids. V lost 5 bases and J 0 bases, leaving 4 bases between the germline ends. CDR3 sequence reads: CASSPLNTEAFF. The CDR3, as DNA: TGTGCCAGCAGCCCCTTGAACACTGAAGCTTTCTTT. Based on the CDR3 plus reference TRBV7-9 and TRBJ1-1, the full variable domain is DTGVSQNPRHKITKRGQNVTFRCDPISEHNRLYWYRQTLGQGPEFLTYFQNEAQLEKSRLLSDRFSAERPKGSFSTLEIQRTEQGDSAMYLCASSPLNTEAFFGQGTRLTVV.

This clone appeared once. This chain connects TRBV7-2 to TRBJ2-7; unclear D gene. This CDR3 has 11 amino acids. The germline V gene has CDR1 SGHTA and CDR2 FQGNSA. Trimming took 3 bases from V and 8 from J, leaving 8 bases between them. Written as DNA, the CDR3 is TGTGCCAGCAGCTTTATGGGAAAGCAGTACTTC. This codes for CASSFMGKQYF.

V usage is TRBV9 and J usage is TRBJ2-7; 7 bases match TRBD2. Looked up from germline, CDR1 is SGDLS and CDR2 is YYNGEE. V shed 3 bases, J shed 2 bases, and the junction held 2 bases outside the gene matches. The CDR3 is made up of 13 amino acids. In nucleotides, the CDR3 is TGTGCCAGCAGCGGGCGGGGGACCTACGAGCAGTACTTC. Translation: CASSGRGTYEQYF.

V usage is TRBV7-9 and J usage is TRBJ1-2, with D perhaps TRBD1 (6 bases). The CDR3 runs 15 residues. V was cut by 3 bases and J by 4 bases, with 15 bases left in between. Germline V CDR1 and CDR2: SEHNR, FQNEAQ (reference sequence). CDR3 bases: TGTGCCAGCAGCTTTGCAGGGGTTTTCGGCTATGGCTACACCTTC. Residues: CASSFAGVFGYGYTF.

This clone was observed many times. The chain carries TRBV7-9 and TRBJ1-2; D is ambiguous. V was shortened by 1 base and J by 8 bases, with 11 bases between the two germline ends. The germline V gene encodes CDR1 SEHNR and CDR2 FQNEAQ (reference sequence). The CDR3 is 13 residues long. CDR3 amino acids: CASSLESDGGYTF. In DNA form, the CDR3 reads TGTGCCAGCAGCTTAGAGTCGGATGGCGGCTACACCTTC.

This clone appeared a few times. V gene TRBV7-9 combines with J gene TRBJ2-1, with no clear D. The CDR3 has 15 amino acids. The germline V gene has CDR1 SEHNR and CDR2 FQNEAQ (reference sequence). The V gene lost 1 base and the J gene lost 3 bases, with 10 bases spanning the gap. CDR3 loop: CASSLDSSVYNEQFF. CDR3 DNA: TGTGCCAGCAGCTTAGATTCCAGCGTCTACAATGAGCAGTTCTTC. Drawing the rest from reference TRBV7-9 and TRBJ2-1, the complete variable domain is DTGVSQNPRHKITKRGQNVTFRCDPISEHNRLYWYRQTLGQGPEFLTYFQNEAQLEKSRLLSDRFSAERPKGSFSTLEIQRTEQGDSAMYLCASSLDSSVYNEQFFGPGTRLTVL.

The V gene is TRBV5-6, the J gene TRBJ2-3; D unclear. The V end was cut by 3 bases, the J end by 1 base, with 3 bases between. CDR3 length: 12 residues. Germline V CDR1 and CDR2: SGHDT, YYEEEE. Here the CDR3 reads CASSSGTDTQYF. The DNA for the CDR3 is TGTGCCAGCAGCTCCGGCACAGATACGCAGTATTTT.

The chain joins TRBV6-5 to TRBJ2-3; TRBD2 agrees at 7 bases. The CDR3 spans 14 residues. Trimming removed 6 bases from V and 1 base from J; junction bases left unmatched: 4. CDR1 and CDR2 (germline): MNHEY, SVGAGI. The DNA for the CDR3 is TGTGCCAGCAGGCCCCTAGCGGGCACAGATACGCAGTATTTT. This translates into CASRPLAGTDTQYF.

Here the CDR3 reads CASSLAPGTSGTYNEQFF. In DNA, the CDR3 is TGTGCCAGCAGCTTAGCGCCAGGGACTAGCGGGACCTACAATGAGCAGTTCTTC. The rearrangement joins TRBV7-6 to TRBJ2-1; 13 bases are a match to TRBD2. The CDR3 is made up of 18 amino acids. The germline V gene encodes CDR1 SGHVS and CDR2 FNYEAQ. Germline trimming cut 0 bases from V and 2 bases from J; bases unmatched to any gene: 4.

V and J are TRBV27 and TRBJ2-3, with no clear D. This CDR3 comprises 15 residues. Trimming shortened V by 3 bases and J by 0 bases, and 10 bases separated the two germline ends. Germline assignment: CDR1 MNHEY and CDR2 SMNVEV (reference sequence). CDR3 nucleotide sequence: TGTGCCAGCAGTTTTTGGGAATCTAGCACAGATACGCAGTATTTT. Amino acid sequence: CASSFWESSTDTQYF.

CDR3 DNA: TGCGCCAGCTCAGGGGGTGGCACTGAAGCTTTCTTT. It encodes CASSGGGTEAFF. The chain is built from TRBV4-1 and TRBJ1-1; TRBD1 aligns across 7 bases. This CDR3 contains 12 residues. Germline CDR1 and CDR2: MGHRA and YSYEKL. With 8 bases clipped from V and 4 bases from J, the junction kept 4 bases outside the gene matches.

The chain carries TRBV7-6 and TRBJ2-3; 11 bases line up with TRBD2. J gave up 3 bases and V 1 base, and 6 bases lay outside the gene matches. The germline V gene encodes CDR1 SGHVS and CDR2 FNYEAQ. The CDR3 sequence is 17 residues long. The CDR3 protein is CASSLGLAGGLTDTQYF. CDR3 sequence (DNA): TGTGCCAGCAGCTTAGGGCTAGCGGGGGGTCTGACAGATACGCAGTATTTT.

The genes are TRBV6-6 and TRBJ1-2, with TRBD1 matching 7 bases. Germline V gene lookup returns CDR1 MNHNY and CDR2 SVGAGI (reference sequence). Trimming took 0 bases from V and 6 from J; bases not matched to a gene: 4. The CDR3 covers 14 residues. The CDR3 region has the DNA TGTGCCAGCAGTTACTCGCCCGACAGGGATGGCTACACCTTC. Its translation: CASSYSPDRDGYTF.

The chain recombines TRBV27 with TRBJ2-2; D tentatively fits TRBD1 or TRBD2 (5 bases each). The CDR3 extends over 20 amino acids. With 5 bases removed from V and 0 bases from J, the gap between germline ends came to 25 bases. The germline CDR1 and CDR2 sequences are MNHEY and SMNVEV (reference sequence). In DNA form, the CDR3 reads TGTGCCAGCAGTGGTTATGGGGGAACAATACTAATGGCGAACACCGGGGAGCTGTTTTTT. Residues: CASSGYGGTILMANTGELFF.